This T cell receptor (beta chain) originates from a study of tumor-infiltrating lymphocytes in primary liver carcinoma. The overall study: Tumors were staged T1-T3 N0M0 and measured about 4 to 11 cm across.

The source of the blood RNA was unsorted whole blood, and germline DNA was extracted as well. Germline V gives CDR1 SGHTA, CDR2 FQGNSA. Trimming cost V 1 base and J 1 base; bases outside gene matches: 3. The CDR3 runs 15 residues. The researchers produced TCR beta cDNA from around 0.5 ug total RNA with a constant-region primer. Researchers made the TCR beta libraries by running three nested multiplex PCR rounds with slightly modified ARM-PCR. Rounds one and two of PCR, each of roughly 10 cycles, were primed with TRBV1-TRBV30 forward primers and a C-beta reverse primer. In TCRdb, the multiplex PCR reads were re-called with MiXCR into one record per CDR3 protein. The sample holds approximately 310,000 distinct CDR3 sequences, about 60% seen once.

This clonotype was obtained from a man aged 35 to 55 with primary liver carcinoma and hepatitis B virus infection. The sample consisted of peripheral blood. This chain uses TRBV7-2 with TRBJ2-7; 8 bases agree with TRBD2. This CDR3 is CASSLVSGNSYEQYF. In nucleotides, the CDR3 is TGTGCCAGCAGCTTAGTTAGCGGGAATTCCTACGAGCAGTACTTC.